At least ten counts were recorded for the clone carrying this TCR beta chain. It was with a sample-barcoded 5' primer and a J-beta primer mix that a second PCR of roughly 7 to 12 cycles was run. TCRdb ran MiXCR on the 5' RACE reads and lists one entry per CDR3 protein. This table holds about 1,500,000 distinct CDR3 sequences, over 25% found once. This specimen belongs to a study of blood T cells in healthy people across ages. CDR3 length: 14 amino acids. In germline, CDR1 is LNHNV, CDR2 YYDKDF (reference sequence). Deletions cut 3 bases from V and 5 bases from J, with 13 bases between. The chain carries TRBV15 and TRBJ2-5; either TRBD1 or TRBD2 may supply D (6 bases each). The sequenced material came from blood. The origin of this receptor is a woman in her twenties or thirties in good health. For the CDR3, the DNA is TGTGCCACCAGCAGGAGTTCCGGGGGCGAGACCCAGTACTTC. Its protein product is CATSRSSGGETQYF.